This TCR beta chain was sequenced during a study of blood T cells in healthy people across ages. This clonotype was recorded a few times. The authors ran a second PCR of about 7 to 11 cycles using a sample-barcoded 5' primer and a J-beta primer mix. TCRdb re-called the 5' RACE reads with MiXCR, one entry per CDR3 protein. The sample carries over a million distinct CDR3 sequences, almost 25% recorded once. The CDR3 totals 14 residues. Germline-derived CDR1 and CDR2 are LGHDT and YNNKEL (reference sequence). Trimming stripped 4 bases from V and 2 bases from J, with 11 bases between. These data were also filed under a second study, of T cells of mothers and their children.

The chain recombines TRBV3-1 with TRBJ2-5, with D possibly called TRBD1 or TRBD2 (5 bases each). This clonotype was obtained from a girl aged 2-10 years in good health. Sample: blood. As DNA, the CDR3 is TGTGCCAGCAGCCCGAGGGACCCTCAAGAGACCCAGTACTTC. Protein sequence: CASSPRDPQETQYF.